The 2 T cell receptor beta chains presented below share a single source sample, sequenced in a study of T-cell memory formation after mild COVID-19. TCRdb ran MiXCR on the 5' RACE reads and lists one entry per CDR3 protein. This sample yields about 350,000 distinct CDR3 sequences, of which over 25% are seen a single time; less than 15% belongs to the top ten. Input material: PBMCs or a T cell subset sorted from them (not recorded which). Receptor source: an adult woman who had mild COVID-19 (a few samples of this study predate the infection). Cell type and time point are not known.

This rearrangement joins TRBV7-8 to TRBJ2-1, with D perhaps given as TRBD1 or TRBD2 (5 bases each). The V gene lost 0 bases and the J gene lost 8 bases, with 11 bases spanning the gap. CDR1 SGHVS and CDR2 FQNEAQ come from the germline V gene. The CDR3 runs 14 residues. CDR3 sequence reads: CASSLAGMGDEQFF. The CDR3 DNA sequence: TGTGCCAGCAGCTTAGCGGGTATGGGGGATGAGCAGTTCTTC.

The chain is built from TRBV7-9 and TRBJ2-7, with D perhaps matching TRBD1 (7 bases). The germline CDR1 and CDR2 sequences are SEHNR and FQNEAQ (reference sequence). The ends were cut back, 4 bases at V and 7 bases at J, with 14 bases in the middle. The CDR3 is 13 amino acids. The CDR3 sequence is CASSSSTGREQYF. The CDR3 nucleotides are TGTGCCAGCAGCTCCTCGACAGGGAGGGAGCAGTACTTC.